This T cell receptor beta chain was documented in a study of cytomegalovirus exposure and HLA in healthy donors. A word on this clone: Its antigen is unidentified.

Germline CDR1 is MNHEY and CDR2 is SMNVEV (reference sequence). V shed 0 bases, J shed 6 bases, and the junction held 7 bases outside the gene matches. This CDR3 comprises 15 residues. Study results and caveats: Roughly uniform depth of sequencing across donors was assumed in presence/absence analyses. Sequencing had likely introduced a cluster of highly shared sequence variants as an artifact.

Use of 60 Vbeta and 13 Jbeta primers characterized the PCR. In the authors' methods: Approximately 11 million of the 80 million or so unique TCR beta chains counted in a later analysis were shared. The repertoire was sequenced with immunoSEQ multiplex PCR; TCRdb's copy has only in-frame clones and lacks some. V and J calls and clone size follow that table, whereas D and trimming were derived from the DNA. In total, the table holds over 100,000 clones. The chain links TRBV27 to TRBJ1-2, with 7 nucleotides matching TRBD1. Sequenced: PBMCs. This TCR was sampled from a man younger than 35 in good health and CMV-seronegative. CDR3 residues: CASSLSPRTGHGYTF. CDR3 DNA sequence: TGTGCCAGCAGTTTATCCCCCCGGACAGGTCATGGCTACACCTTC.